Following are 26 T cell receptor beta chains from one sample sequenced in a study of blood T cell repertoires in COVID-19. The table came from immunoSEQ multiplex PCR; TCRdb's copy has only in-frame clones and leaves some out. The sample consists of 320,000 or so clones, 89% of them appearing once. The specimen sequenced was PBMCs or T cells enriched from blood (not recorded which). Source of these receptors: a man in his fifties or sixties who had recovered from COVID-19.

The J gene is TRBJ2-7, the V gene TRBV2; possible D gene TRBD2, 6 bases. Germline assignment: CDR1 SNHLY and CDR2 FYNNEI. The CDR3 runs to 12 residues. With 9 bases removed from V and 3 bases from J, the gap between germline ends came to 12 bases. The CDR3 is CARGGPNYEQYF. DNA for the CDR3: TGTGCCAGGGGGGGACCGAACTACGAGCAGTACTTC.

This chain uses TRBV28 with TRBJ1-2; tentatively, D is TRBD1 (5 bases). V was trimmed by 1 base and J by 3 bases, leaving 6 bases between them. This CDR3 has 13 amino acids. CDR1 and CDR2 from the germline V gene are MDHEN and SYDVKM. CDR3 region: CASSLLTDYGYTF. As DNA, the CDR3 is TGTGCCAGCAGTTTATTGACAGACTATGGCTACACCTTC.

Concerning this clone itself: Additional DNA sequences in this sample encode the identical CDR3. This sequence joins TRBV19 and TRBJ2-7, with 8 bases matching TRBD1. This CDR3 has 14 amino acids. Germline CDR1 LNHDA, CDR2 SQIVND (reference sequence). The trim removed 6 bases at V and 3 bases at J, leaving 7 bases unmatched. The CDR3 protein is CASRSGQGGYEQYF. Here the CDR3 DNA reads TGTGCCAGTAGGTCCGGACAGGGTGGCTACGAGCAGTACTTC.

The chain uses TRBV5-1 and TRBJ2-7, with 10 bases fitting TRBD2. Trimming removed 4 bases from V and 0 bases from J; junction bases left unmatched: 4. This CDR3 spans 15 amino acids. Germline CDR1 reads SGHRS; CDR2 reads YFSETQ. The CDR3 is CASSQLAGSSYEQYF. CDR3 coding DNA: TGCGCCAGCAGCCAACTAGCGGGGAGCTCCTACGAGCAGTACTTC.

This chain links TRBV23-1 with TRBJ2-3, with 7 positions matching TRBD2. TRBV23-1 counts as an open reading frame of uncertain function. The CDR3 contains 19 residues. V gave up 0 bases and J gave up 8 bases; unmatched junction bases: 20. The DNA for the CDR3 is TGCGCCAGCAGTCAATCGGCGTTCGCGGGGACTAAGCGGGAAGGTACGCAGTATTTT. Protein: CASSQSAFAGTKREGTQYF.

The chain carries TRBV6-5 and TRBJ2-3; tentatively, D is TRBD1 (6 bases). Trimming removed 5 bases from V and 0 bases from J, with 9 bases in between. The V gene's germline CDR1 is MNHEY and CDR2 SVGAGI. The CDR3 runs 14 residues. In DNA, the CDR3 is TGTGCCAGCAGTCGGACAGAGAGCACAGATACGCAGTATTTT. Its translation is CASSRTESTDTQYF.

The rearrangement links TRBV5-1 to TRBJ2-7, with D possibly matching TRBD1 (6 bases). V was cut by 3 bases and J by 1 base, with 11 bases left in between. CDR3 length: 14 residues. CDR1 SGHRS and CDR2 YFSETQ come from the germline V gene. CDR3 loop: CASSYRDNSYEQYF. The CDR3 nucleotides read TGCGCCAGCAGCTACCGGGACAATTCCTACGAGCAGTACTTC. Based on the CDR3 plus reference TRBV5-1 and TRBJ2-7, the full variable domain is KAGVTQTPRYLIKTRGQQVTLSCSPISGHRSVSWYQQTPGQGLQFLFEYFSETQRNKGNFPGRFSGRQFSNSRSEMNVSTLELGDSALYLCASSYRDNSYEQYFGPGTRLTVT.

This chain links TRBV3-1 (or the pseudogene TRBV3-2) with TRBJ2-1; TRBD2 matches 9 bases. V was pared by 3 bases and J by 9 bases, with 0 bases of the junction left unmatched. The germline gives CDR1 LGHDT, CDR2 YNNKEL (reference sequence). This CDR3 comprises 12 residues. The CDR3 loop reads CASSQTSGEQFF. The CDR3 DNA reads as TGTGCCAGCAGCCAGACTAGCGGTGAGCAGTTCTTC.

This sequence joins TRBV19 and TRBJ2-4, with D perhaps TRBD1 (6 bases). The germline CDR1 and CDR2 sequences are LNHDA and SQIVND (reference sequence). Trimming pared 9 bases from V and 1 base from J, leaving 13 bases between. This CDR3 contains 14 residues. Written as DNA, the CDR3 is TGTGCCAGCGACCAGGGGAAGGCCAAAAACATTCAGTACTTC. Translating it yields CASDQGKAKNIQYF.

The chain links TRBV10-3 to TRBJ2-4; 9 nucleotides line up with TRBD2. Germline-derived CDR1 and CDR2 are ENHRY and SYGVKD. The CDR3 loop spans 13 amino acids. After removal of 10 bases from V and 9 bases from J, the junction contained 10 bases not matched to a gene. The CDR3 DNA reads as TGTGCCAGCAGCGGAGGCGGGGGGGTCATTCAGTACTTC. Its translation is CASSGGGGVIQYF.

This chain uses TRBV7-3 with TRBJ1-6; D unresolved. Germline values: CDR1 SGHTA, CDR2 FQGTGA. Trimming took 3 bases from V and 9 from J, leaving 6 bases between them. The CDR3 contains 12 residues. The CDR3 sequence is CASSLYGSPLHF. The CDR3 DNA sequence: TGTGCCAGCAGCTTGTACGGTTCACCCCTCCACTTT.

The chain has TRBV27 and TRBJ2-5, with 15 bases aligning to TRBD2. The CDR3 sequence is 17 residues long. Germline trimming cut 6 bases from V and 2 bases from J; bases unmatched to any gene: 7. Germline-derived CDR1 and CDR2 are MNHEY and SMNVEV (reference sequence). The CDR3 spells CASSRTSGRAFQETQYF. The DNA for the CDR3 is TGTGCCAGCAGCCGGACTAGCGGGAGGGCCTTTCAAGAGACCCAGTACTTC.

The chain joins TRBV6-5 to TRBJ1-2, with D possibly TRBD1 on 5 matching bases. Trimming removed 11 bases at V and 8 bases at J, with 21 bases between. The length of the CDR3 is 13 residues. CDR1 and CDR2 from the germline V gene are MNHEY and SVGAGI. In DNA, the CDR3 is TGTGCCGTACTGAGGACGGGGGGTCGAGGCTACACCTTC. Protein product: CAVLRTGGRGYTF.

This rearrangement joins TRBV6-5 to TRBJ1-2; weak D call: TRBD1 (6 bases). Trimming left V 2 bases short and J 5 bases short, with 15 bases between. This CDR3 is built from 15 residues. Looked up from germline, CDR1 is MNHEY and CDR2 is SVGAGI. CDR3 nucleotide sequence: TGTGCCAGCAGTTACACCTCAGGGGTGGGATATGGCTACACCTTC. Translating gives CASSYTSGVGYGYTF.

CDR3 DNA: TGTGCCAGCTCGCTGGACAGGGGTTACGAGCAGTACTTC. Residues: CASSLDRGYEQYF. The chain recombines TRBV18 with TRBJ2-7; 9 nucleotides line up with TRBD1. From germline, CDR1 is KGHSH and CDR2 LQKENI. The V gene end was trimmed by 6 bases and the J gene end by 4 bases; junction bases not matched to a gene: 4. The CDR3 runs to 13 residues. Supplemented by reference TRBV18 and TRBJ2-7, the full variable domain reads NAGVMQNPRHLVRRRGQEARLRCSPMKGHSHVYWYRQLPEEGLKFMVYLQKENIIDESGMPKERFSAEFPKEGPSILRIQQVVRGDSAAYFCASSLDRGYEQYFGPGTRLTVT.

The chain combines TRBV6-2 or TRBV6-3 with TRBJ2-1, with D perhaps matching TRBD2 (6 bases). Trimming stripped 0 bases from V and 5 bases from J, with 14 bases between. The CDR3 covers 16 residues. The germline CDR1 and CDR2 sequences are MNHEY and SVGEGT. CDR3 loop: CASSYSIERANNEQFF. The CDR3 DNA is TGTGCCAGCAGTTACTCGATCGAGCGGGCCAACAATGAGCAGTTCTTC.

This chain links TRBV6-1 with TRBJ2-7; 9 bases are shared with TRBD1. Unmatched junction bases numbered 10, after V lost 6 bases and J lost 4 bases. The CDR3 contains 15 residues. CDR1 is MNHNS and CDR2 is SASEGT in the germline V gene. In DNA, the CDR3 is TGTGCCAGCAGGGACGGGACAGGGACCCTATACGAGCAGTACTTC. Its translation is CASRDGTGTLYEQYF.

The V gene is TRBV11-2, the J gene TRBJ2-7; a possible D gene is TRBD2 (5 bases). Per germline, CDR1 SGHAT and CDR2 FQNNGV. CDR3 size: 14 residues. Trimming stripped 3 bases from V and 5 bases from J, with 14 bases between. This CDR3 reads CASSLRLRVDEQYF. CDR3 bases: TGTGCCAGCAGCTTGAGGTTGAGGGTTGACGAGCAGTACTTC. The variable domain in full, completed from reference TRBV11-2 and TRBJ2-7, reads EAGVAQSPRYKIIEKRQSVAFWCNPISGHATLYWYQQILGQGPKLLIQFQNNGVVDDSQLPKDRFSAERLKGVDSTLKIQPAKLEDSAVYLCASSLRLRVDEQYFGPGTRLTVT.

The gene calls are TRBV28 and TRBJ1-2; TRBD1 is a possible D gene (5 bases). This CDR3 spans 13 amino acids. V lost 6 bases and J lost 8, with 16 bases in between. The V gene's germline CDR1 is MDHEN and CDR2 SYDVKM. CDR3 residues: CASRPGTIRGYTF. Here the CDR3 DNA reads TGTGCCAGCAGGCCGGGGACTATCCGAGGCTACACCTTC.

This chain joins TRBV28 and TRBJ2-7, with 11 bases fitting TRBD2. Germline lookup yields CDR1 MDHEN and CDR2 SYDVKM. Germline trimming cut 6 bases from V and 5 bases from J; bases unmatched to any gene: 9. The CDR3 is 15 residues long. CDR3: CASSSPVAGGHEQYF. The CDR3 nucleotides are TGTGCCAGCAGCTCTCCAGTAGCGGGAGGGCACGAGCAGTACTTC.

The chain employs TRBV6-5 and TRBJ2-1; 8 bases match TRBD1. CDR1 and CDR2 from the germline V gene are MNHEY and SVGAGI. CDR3 size: 15 residues. With 6 bases clipped from V and 4 bases from J, the junction kept 8 bases outside the gene matches. The CDR3 bases are TGTGCCAGCAGGGGACAGGTTTATAAATACAATGAGCAGTTCTTC. Encoded protein: CASRGQVYKYNEQFF.

The V call is TRBV2, the J call TRBJ2-7, with 7 bases aligning to TRBD1. V was clipped by 7 bases and J by 1 base; unmatched bases: 7. The germline CDR1 and CDR2 sequences are SNHLY and FYNNEI. The CDR3 is 14 residues long. The CDR3 is CASTMGTVSYEQYF. The DNA of the CDR3 is TGTGCCAGCACCATGGGGACAGTTTCCTACGAGCAGTACTTC.

CDR3 nucleotide sequence: TGTGCCAGCCGGCGGTCCGGGAGAGAGACCCAGTACTTC. As protein: CASRRSGRETQYF. The chain couples TRBV2 to TRBJ2-5, with D possibly matching TRBD2 (6 bases). Germline V gene sequence: CDR1 SNHLY, CDR2 FYNNEI. Trimming removed 8 bases from V and 4 bases from J, with 14 bases in between. This CDR3 is built from 13 residues.

In its sample, this clone was seen a few times. The chain has TRBV12-3 or TRBV12-4 and TRBJ1-1; the D gene is possibly TRBD1 (6 bases). The CDR3 covers 13 residues. Trimming left V 6 bases short and J 3 bases short, with 11 bases between. CDR3 loop: CASRSTGHTEAFF. Here the CDR3 DNA reads TGTGCCAGCAGGTCGACAGGTCACACTGAAGCTTTCTTT.

The CDR3, as DNA: TGTGCCAGCAGCTTGAGGCAGGGGGCGCGAGGGGAGCTGTTTTTT. It specifies CASSLRQGARGELFF. The chain uses TRBV5-4 and TRBJ2-2; 8 nucleotides agree with TRBD1. The V gene end was trimmed by 1 base and the J gene end by 8 bases; junction bases not matched to a gene: 7. Germline CDR1 reads SGHNT; CDR2 reads YYREEE (reference sequence). The CDR3 is 15 amino acids.

The chain combines TRBV27 with TRBJ2-7; 7 bases map to TRBD1. The V segment lost 5 bases and the J segment 4 bases; nucleotides outside the gene matches: 11. The length of the CDR3 is 15 residues. CDR1 and CDR2 (germline): MNHEY, SMNVEV (reference sequence). The CDR3 nucleotides are TGTGCCAGCAGTGGATGGGAGACAGGGCTGTACGAGCAGTACTTC. Translated: CASSGWETGLYEQYF.